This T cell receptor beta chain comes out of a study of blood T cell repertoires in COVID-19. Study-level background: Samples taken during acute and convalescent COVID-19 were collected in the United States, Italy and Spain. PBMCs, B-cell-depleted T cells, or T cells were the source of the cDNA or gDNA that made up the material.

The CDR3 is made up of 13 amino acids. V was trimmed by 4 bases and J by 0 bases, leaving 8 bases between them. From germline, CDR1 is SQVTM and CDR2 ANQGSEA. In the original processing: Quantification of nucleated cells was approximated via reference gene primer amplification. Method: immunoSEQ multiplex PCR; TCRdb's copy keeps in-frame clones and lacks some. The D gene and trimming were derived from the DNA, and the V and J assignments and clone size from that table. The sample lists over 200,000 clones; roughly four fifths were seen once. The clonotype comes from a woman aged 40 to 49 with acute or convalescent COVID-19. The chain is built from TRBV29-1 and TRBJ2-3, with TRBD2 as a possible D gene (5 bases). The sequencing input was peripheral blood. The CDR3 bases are TGCAGCGTTGGCCGGGATAGCACAGATACGCAGTATTTT. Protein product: CSVGRDSTDTQYF.